This T cell receptor (beta chain) was identified during a study of identical twins. Trimming removed 1 base from V and 7 bases from J, with 22 bases in between. Germline V gene sequence: CDR1 KGHDR, CDR2 SFDVKD. The CDR3 runs 17 residues. The cDNA had a unique molecular identifier and a template-switch universal primer site. TCRdb reprocessed the 5' RACE reads via MiXCR and lists one record per CDR3 protein. Altogether 1.5 million or so distinct CDR3 sequences are present, roughly 35% being singletons, with the ten largest covering about 0.3%. Of note for this clonotype: The antigen remains unidentified.

General study findings and limits: Models underestimated out-of-frame TCR alpha sharing in monozygotic twins. Alpha sequences that were out-of-frame and twin-shared showed an excess of low generation probability.

The rearrangement joins TRBV24-1 to TRBJ2-7, with unresolved D. This clonotype was obtained from a newborn girl in good health. Sequencing was done on a sample of cord blood. CDR3 nucleotide sequence: TGTGCCACCAGTGATTTAGTAGCCCTCAACGCTTACAATGAGCAGTACTTC. This encodes CATSDLVALNAYNEQYF.